The rows below give T cell receptor beta chains drawn from one sample of a study of OX40 agonist ivuxolimab in advanced cancers. Measured with immunoSEQ multiplex PCR; TCRdb has only the in-frame clones, and not every one. The data show roughly 65,000 clones, with around 89% seen just once and under 12% held by the top ten. The material was CD4+ or CD8+ T cells sorted from blood, obtained in a trial of the OX40 agonist ivuxolimab. The receptors here all came from an adult with an advanced solid tumor such as melanoma, head and neck, liver or kidney cancer. CDR3s include the opening cysteine and the closing phenylalanine or tryptophan. Each record gives: V gene, J gene, D gene, clone size, CDR3 DNA, CDR3 protein. A D gene is named only where the DNA matches it firmly. Where a row states a size, it is once, few, many or the class of an expanded clone; other rows omit it.

V: TRBV7-6
J: TRBJ2-5
D: TRBD1
size: NA
DNA: TGTGCCAGCAGGAGGGTGACAGGGTCCAGAGAGACCCAGTACTTC
CDR3: CASRRVTGSRETQYF

V: TRBV5-6
J: TRBJ1-2
D: TRBD1
size: NA
DNA: TGTGCCAGCAGCCTAACCGGGACAGGGACCTATGGCTACACCTTC
CDR3: CASSLTGTGTYGYTF

V: TRBV18
J: TRBJ2-1
D: TRBD2
size: NA
DNA: TGTGCCAGCTCACGCGGGACTAGCGGGAACTTAAGGAATGAGCAGTTCTTC
CDR3: CASSRGTSGNLRNEQFF

V: TRBV18
J: TRBJ2-7
D: NA
size: NA
DNA: TGTGCCAGCTCACCAATCCGGGACTTGGGGGGCGAGCAGTACTTC
CDR3: CASSPIRDLGGEQYF

V: TRBV5-5
J: TRBJ1-5
D: TRBD1
size: NA
DNA: TGTGCCAGCAGCCGGACAGGGGGAGACAATCAGCCCCAGCATTTT
CDR3: CASSRTGGDNQPQHF

V: TRBV6-4
J: TRBJ2-1
D: NA
size: NA
DNA: TGTGCCAGCAGCCCCGAGGTGGCTAATGAGCAGTTCTTC
CDR3: CASSPEVANEQFF

V: TRBV4-3
J: TRBJ2-3
D: NA
size: NA
DNA: TGCGCCAGCAGCCTTGGGGGTGATGGAGATACGCAGTATTTT
CDR3: CASSLGGDGDTQYF

V: TRBV27
J: TRBJ2-7
D: TRBD2
size: NA
DNA: TGTGCCAGCAGTATGACTAGCGGGGGATACGAGCAGTACTTC
CDR3: CASSMTSGGYEQYF

V: TRBV10-1
J: TRBJ2-5
D: NA
size: NA
DNA: TGCGCCAGCAAAGGACCACCGGACACCAAGGTATTGGTGACCCAGTACTTC
CDR3: CASKGPPDTKVLVTQYF

V: TRBV28
J: TRBJ1-3
D: NA
size: NA
DNA: TGTGCCAGCGGAACCACGACATCCGGAAACACCATATATTTT
CDR3: CASGTTTSGNTIYF

V: TRBV7-3
J: TRBJ1-1
D: NA
size: NA
DNA: TGTGCCAGTTCGAGGGGTCTTAACACTGAAGCTTTCTTT
CDR3: CASSRGLNTEAFF

V: TRBV4-3
J: TRBJ1-6
D: NA
size: once
DNA: TGCGCCAGCAGCCAAGATCCCAGGGGTAATTCACCCCTCCACTTT
CDR3: CASSQDPRGNSPLHF

V: TRBV11-3
J: TRBJ2-3
D: TRBD2
size: NA
DNA: TGTGCCAGCAGCTCCTCGGGGACTAAATCTAGCACAGATACGCAGTATTTT
CDR3: CASSSSGTKSSTDTQYF

V: TRBV18
J: TRBJ1-2
D: NA
size: NA
DNA: TGTGCCAGCTCAGACCGTTATGGCTACACCTTC
CDR3: CASSDRYGYTF

V: TRBV28
J: TRBJ2-3
D: TRBD2
size: NA
DNA: TGTGCCAGTCGGACTAGCGGTAGCACAGATACGCAGTATTTT
CDR3: CASRTSGSTDTQYF

V: TRBV5-1
J: TRBJ2-3
D: NA
size: NA
DNA: TGCGCCAGCAGCTTTCTCCGGGGAGATACGCAGTATTTT
CDR3: CASSFLRGDTQYF

V: TRBV5-1
J: TRBJ2-7
D: TRBD1
size: NA
DNA: TGCGCCAGCAGCTTGGGACAGGGGCCCTACGAGCAGTACTTC
CDR3: CASSLGQGPYEQYF

V: TRBV5-5
J: TRBJ2-6
D: NA
size: NA
DNA: TGTGCCAGCAGCTTGGCCGGTGGTCAGCAAACCTACTCTGGGGCCAACGTCCTGACTTTC
CDR3: CASSLAGGQQTYSGANVLTF

V: TRBV7-2
J: TRBJ2-7
D: TRBD2
size: few
DNA: TGTGCCAGCAGCATCCTAGCGGGAGAATCTTACGAGCAGTACTTC
CDR3: CASSILAGESYEQYF

V: TRBV19
J: TRBJ2-2
D: TRBD1
size: NA
DNA: TGTGCCAGTAGTATAGAAACAGGGGTAACCGGGGAGCTGTTTTTT
CDR3: CASSIETGVTGELFF

V: TRBV6-6
J: TRBJ1-1
D: NA
size: NA
DNA: TGTGCCAGCAGGCGCGTTACAGGGCGGACTGAAGCTTTCTTT
CDR3: CASRRVTGRTEAFF

V: TRBV7-2
J: TRBJ2-3
D: NA
size: NA
DNA: TGTGCCAGCAGCTTAGGCCTAGGGTTCCCCGATACGCAGTATTTT
CDR3: CASSLGLGFPDTQYF

V: TRBV6-6
J: TRBJ1-5
D: NA
size: NA
DNA: TGTGCCAGCAGTAGAGCGGTTGTCCAGCCCCAGCATTTT
CDR3: CASSRAVVQPQHF

V: TRBV19
J: TRBJ1-5
D: NA
size: NA
DNA: TGTGCCAGCAGGGATAGCAATCAGCCCCAGCATTTT
CDR3: CASRDSNQPQHF

V: TRBV11-3
J: TRBJ2-3
D: TRBD1
size: NA
DNA: TGTGCCAGCAGTTTACGGACAGGTGATCGAGATACGCAGTATTTT
CDR3: CASSLRTGDRDTQYF

V: TRBV7-9
J: TRBJ2-2
D: NA
size: NA
DNA: TGTGCCCCCAGGGGGGGGAACACCGGGGAGCTGTTTTTT
CDR3: CAPRGGNTGELFF

V: TRBV9
J: TRBJ2-3
D: TRBD2
size: NA
DNA: TGTGCCAGCAGCGCCTCTAGCGGCAACACAGATACGCAGTATTTT
CDR3: CASSASSGNTDTQYF

V: TRBV5-1
J: TRBJ2-3
D: NA
size: NA
DNA: TGCGCCAGCAGCTTGTCAGCAGGGACCACAGATACGCAGTATTTT
CDR3: CASSLSAGTTDTQYF

V: TRBV28
J: TRBJ2-7
D: TRBD2
size: once
DNA: TGTGCCAGCAGCCCGACTAGCGGGTACGAGCAGTACTTC
CDR3: CASSPTSGYEQYF

V: TRBV19
J: TRBJ2-1
D: NA
size: NA
DNA: TGTGCCAGCCGCGACAGATTTGAGCAGTTCTTC
CDR3: CASRDRFEQFF

V: TRBV20-1
J: TRBJ2-5
D: NA
size: NA
DNA: TGCAGTGCAAAAAAAGGAGAGACCCAGTACTTC
CDR3: CSAKKGETQYF

V: TRBV5-1
J: TRBJ1-1
D: NA
size: NA
DNA: TGCGCCAGCAGCTGGGGGGAAAAGACTGAAGCTTTCTTT
CDR3: CASSWGEKTEAFF

V: TRBV4-1
J: TRBJ2-7
D: NA
size: NA
DNA: TGCGCCAGCAGCCGCCAAACCGGGACTTCCAATTACGAGCAGTACTTC
CDR3: CASSRQTGTSNYEQYF

V: TRBV27
J: TRBJ2-1
D: NA
size: NA
DNA: TGTGCCAGCAGTTTTACGACGGGTAGCAGGGGTGAGCAGTTCTTC
CDR3: CASSFTTGSRGEQFF

V: TRBV6-6
J: TRBJ2-7
D: TRBD1
size: NA
DNA: TGTGCCAGCAGATCGGACAGGGGGCGATACGAGCAGTACTTC
CDR3: CASRSDRGRYEQYF

V: TRBV18
J: TRBJ2-3
D: TRBD2
size: NA
DNA: TGTGCCAGCTCATTACGGACCCTAGCGGAGACAGATACGCAGTATTTT
CDR3: CASSLRTLAETDTQYF

V: TRBV27
J: TRBJ2-7
D: TRBD1
size: NA
DNA: TGTGCCAGCAAGGTGGACAGGGGAACGTACGAGCAGTACTTC
CDR3: CASKVDRGTYEQYF

V: TRBV28
J: TRBJ1-5
D: NA
size: NA
DNA: TGTGCCAGCAGTTTTTGGGGTGATCAGCCCCAGCATTTT
CDR3: CASSFWGDQPQHF

V: TRBV7-3
J: TRBJ2-5
D: NA
size: few
DNA: TGTGCCAGCAGCTTATTAGGCGGGGCTGCTCAAGAGACCCAGTACTTC
CDR3: CASSLLGGAAQETQYF

V: TRBV19
J: TRBJ2-1
D: TRBD2
size: NA
DNA: TGTGCCAGTAGTATGTCGAGACTAGCGGGAGTGTCCTACAATGAGCAGTTCTTC
CDR3: CASSMSRLAGVSYNEQFF

V: TRBV5-6
J: TRBJ2-1
D: NA
size: NA
DNA: TGTGCCAGCAGCTTGCTTCAGTATAATGAGCAGTTCTTC
CDR3: CASSLLQYNEQFF

V: TRBV7-7
J: TRBJ2-1
D: NA
size: NA
DNA: TGTGCTAGCAGCTTAGGGCAGGATCAAAATGAGCAGTTCTTC
CDR3: CASSLGQDQNEQFF

V: TRBV28
J: TRBJ1-1
D: TRBD1
size: NA
DNA: TGTGCCAGCAGAACCGCCGGGACAGGGAGGATCACTGAAGCTTTCTTT
CDR3: CASRTAGTGRITEAFF

V: TRBV5-4
J: TRBJ2-4
D: TRBD2
size: NA
DNA: TGTGCCAGCAGCCTAGCGGCAAATAAAAACATTCAGTACTTC
CDR3: CASSLAANKNIQYF

V: TRBV30
J: TRBJ2-7
D: NA
size: NA
DNA: TGTGCCTGGAGCCCCCCCCCGGCAGGGACGAACTACGAGCAGTACTTC
CDR3: CAWSPPPAGTNYEQYF

V: TRBV6-1
J: TRBJ2-1
D: NA
size: NA
DNA: TGTGCCAGCAATTTTGACAGTCCGTACAATGAGCAGTTCTTC
CDR3: CASNFDSPYNEQFF

V: TRBV28
J: TRBJ2-7
D: NA
size: many
DNA: TGTGCCAGCAGTTTATGGGCTTCTGGGAGCTCCTACGAGCAGTACTTC
CDR3: CASSLWASGSSYEQYF

V: TRBV6-5
J: TRBJ1-1
D: TRBD1
size: NA
DNA: TGTGCCAGCAGGAGGACAGGGGCGGTCACTGAAGCTTTCTTT
CDR3: CASRRTGAVTEAFF